This T cell receptor (beta chain) was captured by sequencing in a study of CD8 T cells in Susac syndrome (dated by TCRdb to between 2019 and 2020). Regarding the study in general: Among the sequenced Susac syndrome patients, over five had clinically active disease and under ten were in clinical remission. Susac syndrome patients were therapy-naive, on corticosteroids (some also receiving IVIg), or on IVIg alone at blood withdrawal. The study used repertoire sequencing to test whether antigen drove CD8+ T cell activation and differentiation in Susac syndrome. Beyond this particular receptor, the publication reports: In patients with Susac syndrome, the CD4+ T cell repertoire showed no detectable clonal expansion. The study acknowledged that relatively few individuals were included in the TCR sequencing and HLA analysis.

A note on this clonotype: Which antigen it targets is not known. The sample holds no much larger clone one base away, and base qualities are not on file.

RNA was extracted using the RNeasy kit, and roughly 0.45 to 1 microgram was reverse transcribed with random hexamers. The immunoSEQ multiplex PCR assay, covering 54 Vbeta and 13 Jbeta segments, was used to amplify TCR beta CDR3 regions. PCR amplification bias was corrected by using a synthetic template baseline for primer optimization and computational correction. The published analysis was carried out like this. Reads were assigned to V, D and J genes according to IMGT and analyzed in immunoSEQ Analyzer, with only productive sequences retained. To calculate clonality, Shannon entropy was normalized by log2 of the number of productive unique sequences and then subtracted from one. For each patient and control, public and private clones were evaluated within the 100 most prevalent clones. Susac-specific clones were defined as absent from healthy and MS cohorts, 850 to 1,300 published viral clones and other ImmuneACCESS disease sequences. Using fastp trimming at Q25 and MiXCR clonotype assembly, TCRdb reanalyzed the public sequencing data and kept in-frame beta chains. Here each entry gathers all rows of one CDR3 protein and keeps the most common genes and DNA. TCRdb's processing, not the authors', yielded these V and J calls. Counted in this sample were 140,000 to 150,000 distinct CDR3 sequences; under 97% of them appeared once. The top ten clonotypes cover 0.065% to 0.095% of the sample.

Peripheral blood CD8+ and CD4+ T cells from healthy donors, Susac syndrome patients and multiple sclerosis patients were profiled using high-throughput TCR beta sequencing. The Susac syndrome patients fulfilled recently defined diagnostic criteria for definite or probable disease. CD8+ TEMRA cells were enriched by FACS, while bulk CD8+ and CD4+ T cells were purified by magnetic negative isolation. Blood was drawn into EDTA tubes, processed within 24 hours, and PBMCs were isolated by density gradient centrifugation. PBMCs intended for TCR sequencing were frozen in liquid nitrogen and were later thawed in a 37 degrees C water bath. Purity of sorted or isolated CD4+, CD8+ and CD8+ TEMRA cells was at least 90%. At the junction V is shortened by 0 bases and J by 0 bases, with 3 bases in between. CDR1 and CDR2 are read off the germline V gene as SGDLS and YYNGEE. The CDR3 contains 13 residues, cysteine and phenylalanine counted. Of all the DNA, just the CDR3 is kept, 39 bases in frame from base 1.

Source material: CD4+ T cells from PBMCs. This receptor was taken from a human donor with Susac syndrome. The chain is made from TRBV9 and TRBJ1-1; the D gene remains uncertain. The CDR3 is CASSVVMNTEAFF. The DNA reads as follows: TGTGCCAGCAGCGTAGTCATGAACACTGAAGCTTTCTTT.